These 10 T cell receptor beta chains originate from one sample sequenced in a study. The table came from immunoSEQ multiplex PCR; TCRdb's copy has only in-frame clones and leaves some out. This table has approximately 53,000 clones, approximately 93% appearing once. Specimen: PBMCs. All receptors come from a man aged 40-55 years with rheumatoid arthritis.

The CDR3, as DNA: TGTGCCAGCAGCTTATCGGGGGGTTTGAACACTGAAGCTTTCTTT. It specifies CASSLSGGLNTEAFF. The chain employs TRBV7-3 and TRBJ1-1; D possibly corresponds to TRBD1 (5 bases). The CDR3 is 15 amino acids. The ends were cut back, 2 bases at V and 0 bases at J, with 10 bases in the middle. Looked up from germline, CDR1 is SGHTA and CDR2 is FQGTGA.

The chain couples TRBV4-2 to TRBJ2-1; 7 bases map to TRBD1. The length of the CDR3 is 13 residues. The germline gives CDR1 LGHNA, CDR2 YNFKEQ. With 5 bases clipped from V and 12 bases from J, the junction kept 10 bases outside the gene matches. The DNA for the CDR3 is TGTGCCAGCAGCTCCCGGGACAGCCGGTCGCAGTTCTTC. Protein product: CASSSRDSRSQFF.

Concerning this clone: Different DNA sequences within this sample yield the same CDR3. The V gene is TRBV18, the J gene TRBJ1-3; perhaps TRBD1 as D (5 bases). The germline V and J ends were trimmed by 6 bases and 0 bases, with 9 bases remaining between them. Germline V gene lookup returns CDR1 KGHSH and CDR2 LQKENI. CDR3 length: 14 residues. CDR3 loop: CASSGQSSGNTIYF. DNA for the CDR3: TGTGCCAGCTCGGGGCAAAGCTCTGGAAACACCATATATTTT.

This clone was seen once. This rearrangement joins TRBV5-1 to TRBJ2-2; 7 bases align to TRBD1. The trim removed 4 bases at V and 4 bases at J, leaving 4 bases unmatched. The CDR3 sequence is 14 residues long. The germline gives CDR1 SGHRS, CDR2 YFSETQ. For the CDR3, the DNA is TGCGCCAGCAGCCCCGGGACAGCCACCGGGGAGCTGTTTTTT. Amino acids: CASSPGTATGELFF. Supplemented by reference TRBV5-1 and TRBJ2-2, the full variable domain reads KAGVTQTPRYLIKTRGQQVTLSCSPISGHRSVSWYQQTPGQGLQFLFEYFSETQRNKGNFPGRFSGRQFSNSRSEMNVSTLELGDSALYLCASSPGTATGELFFGEGSRLTVL.

The chain employs TRBV27 and TRBJ2-7, with D perhaps matching TRBD2 (6 bases). V was pared by 4 bases and J by 4 bases, with 14 bases between. CDR1 is MNHEY and CDR2 is SMNVEV in the germline V gene (reference sequence). The CDR3 sequence is 14 residues long. The CDR3, as DNA: TGTGCCAGCAGTTCTCGGAGGGCCGGATACGAGCAGTACTTC. Amino acids: CASSSRRAGYEQYF.

V and J are TRBV24-1 and TRBJ1-2; 10 bases map to TRBD1. The CDR3 length is 16 residues. CDR1 is KGHDR and CDR2 is SFDVKD in the germline V gene. Germline trimming cut 3 bases from V and 8 bases from J; bases unmatched to any gene: 11. The CDR3 nucleotides are TGTGCCACCAGTGATAAACGCGGGACAGGGGTAAGAGGCTACACCTTC. The encoded protein is CATSDKRGTGVRGYTF.

The chain recombines TRBV27 with TRBJ2-3; D gene ambiguous. The CDR3 has 13 residues. CDR1 MNHEY and CDR2 SMNVEV come from the germline V gene (reference sequence). Trimming stripped 3 bases from V and 0 bases from J, with 4 bases between. DNA for the CDR3: TGTGCCAGCAGTTTCTCTAGCACAGATACGCAGTATTTT. It yields the protein CASSFSSTDTQYF.

The rearrangement joins TRBV7-9 to TRBJ2-2; 8 bases agree with TRBD1. CDR3 length: 16 amino acids. V trimming: 5 bases; J trimming: 4 bases; junction bases outside the gene matches: 9. CDR1 and CDR2 from the germline V gene are SEHNR and FQNEAQ (reference sequence). The CDR3 is CASSRPLGQGTGELFF. As DNA, the CDR3 is TGTGCCAGCAGCCGACCACTCGGACAGGGCACCGGGGAGCTGTTTTTT.

The V and J genes are TRBV11-3 and TRBJ2-1; TRBD2 agrees at 11 bases. The CDR3 covers 15 residues. The trim removed 2 bases at V and 5 bases at J, leaving 2 bases unmatched. Germline V gene data show CDR1 as SGHNT and CDR2 as YENEEA. The CDR3 DNA is TGTGCCAGCAGCTTACGGGGACTAGCGGACAATGAGCAGTTCTTC. This sequence encodes CASSLRGLADNEQFF.

This chain uses TRBV6-5 with TRBJ1-5; the D gene is possibly TRBD1 (5 bases). The V end was cut by 8 bases, the J end by 3 bases, with 14 bases between. This CDR3 comprises 14 residues. The germline V gene encodes CDR1 MNHEY and CDR2 SVGAGI. CDR3 residues: CASGGSSSNQPQHF. Written as DNA, the CDR3 is TGTGCCAGCGGGGGGTCGAGCTCCAATCAGCCCCAGCATTTT.